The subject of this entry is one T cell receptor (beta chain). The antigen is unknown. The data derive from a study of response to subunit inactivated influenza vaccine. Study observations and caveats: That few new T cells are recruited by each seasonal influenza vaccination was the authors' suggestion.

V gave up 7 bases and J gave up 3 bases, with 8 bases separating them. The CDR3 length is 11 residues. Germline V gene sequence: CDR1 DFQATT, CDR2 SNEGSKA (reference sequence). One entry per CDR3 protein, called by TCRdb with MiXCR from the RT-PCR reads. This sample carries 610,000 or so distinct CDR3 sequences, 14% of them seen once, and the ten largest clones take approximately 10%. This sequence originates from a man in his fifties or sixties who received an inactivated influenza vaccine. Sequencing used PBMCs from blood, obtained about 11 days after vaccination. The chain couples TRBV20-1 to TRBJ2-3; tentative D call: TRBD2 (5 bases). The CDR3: CSDSGTDTQYF. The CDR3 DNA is TGCAGTGATTCGGGGACAGATACGCAGTATTTT.